Listed below are T cell receptor beta chains from one sample, sequenced in a study of cytomegalovirus exposure and HLA in healthy donors. The data were produced by immunoSEQ multiplex PCR, yet TCRdb's version contains in-frame clones alone and is incomplete. The profile shows about 160,000 clones, around 80% of them singletons. The sequencing sample was made of PBMCs. The receptor set was obtained from a man aged 18 to 29 in good health and CMV-seronegative. CDR3s include the opening cysteine and the closing phenylalanine or tryptophan. The D gene is left open where the match is weak. Some rows mark clone size as missing; the rest say once, few, many or name a class of expanded clone.

TGTGCCAGCAGCTTGACCGGGACACCCCGGGGAGCTTTCTTT CASSLTGTPRGAFF TRBV5-4 . TRBJ1-1 .
TGCGCCAGCAGCCCAAACAGGGAATCCGGGGAGCTGTTTTTT CASSPNRESGELFF TRBV5-1 . TRBJ2-2 .
TGTGCCAGCAGCTTGGGCGGGGGCCTCCAAGAGACCCAGTACTTC CASSLGGGLQETQYF TRBV7-3 . TRBJ2-5 .
TGTGCCAGCAGTTCCGCCACAGGGTCCGAGGATACGCAGTATTTT CASSSATGSEDTQYF TRBV6-5 . TRBJ2-3 .
TGTGCCAGCAGTTACCCGGACAGCTTCTACGAGCAGTACTTC CASSYPDSFYEQYF TRBV28 . TRBJ2-7 .
TGTGCCAGCAGCCTGACTCTGGACAGCCAGGTGATGAATGAGCAGTTCTTC CASSLTLDSQVMNEQFF TRBV5-8 . TRBJ2-1 .
TGTGCCAGCAGAATCGGTGCCAGGGGTTCGATCGGGACCATATATTTT CASRIGARGSIGTIYF TRBV28 . TRBJ1-3 few
TGCGCCAGCAGCCTTGGAGCGGGAAGTACGTACGAGCAGTACTTC CASSLGAGSTYEQYF TRBV4-1 TRBD2 TRBJ2-7 .
TGTGCCAGCAGCTTACGGAGTAGCGCAGATACGCAGTATTTT CASSLRSSADTQYF TRBV11-1 . TRBJ2-3 few
TGCAGCGGCAGGGGGCGAGAGTCCTACAATGAGCAGTTCTTC CSGRGRESYNEQFF TRBV29-1 TRBD1 TRBJ2-1 .
TGCGCCAGCAGCTTGGTTTCGTGGGGGGGCTCCTACGAGCAGTACTTC CASSLVSWGGSYEQYF TRBV5-1 TRBD2 TRBJ2-7 .
TGTGCCGGCACCCTAGCGGGAGACTACAATGAGCAGTTCTTC CAGTLAGDYNEQFF TRBV6-1 TRBD2 TRBJ2-1 .
TGTGCCAGCAGCCAGGTGGGAGGCTCCTACAATGAGCAGTTCTTC CASSQVGGSYNEQFF TRBV14 . TRBJ2-1 .
TGTGCCAGTAGTCGTAGCGGGAGGGCCGGCACCGGGGAGCTGTTTTTT CASSRSGRAGTGELFF TRBV19 TRBD2 TRBJ2-2 .
TGTGCCAGCAGCCCGGGACAGGGGGCTTTTAATGAGCAGTTCTTC CASSPGQGAFNEQFF TRBV11-3 TRBD1 TRBJ2-1 .
TGTGCCAGTGGGGGGATCGACGAGCAGTACTTC CASGGIDEQYF TRBV19 . TRBJ2-7 .
TGTGCCAGCAGTTCCACACCTGATCAGCCCCAGCATTTT CASSSTPDQPQHF TRBV2 . TRBJ1-5 .
TGTGCCAGTACCTCCCGGAGGGCGGCCTCTGGGGCCAACGTCCTGACTTTC CASTSRRAASGANVLTF TRBV19 . TRBJ2-6 .
TGTGCCAGCAGCCAAGTGGGCAGGGTCCCCTACGAGCAGTACTTC CASSQVGRVPYEQYF TRBV14 . TRBJ2-7 .
TGTGCCAGCAGCATAGATTCAGGGTCCAACTATGGCTACACCTTC CASSIDSGSNYGYTF TRBV7-3 . TRBJ1-2 .
TGCGCCAGCGCCCAGGGGCAGTCTGGAAACACCATATATTTT CASAQGQSGNTIYF TRBV5-1 . TRBJ1-3 .
TGTGCCAGCAGCCTTGAGGGAAGCTCTAGGTATGGCTACACCTTC CASSLEGSSRYGYTF TRBV11-2 . TRBJ1-2 .
TGTGCCAGCAGCCGAAACCCGGGCACTGAAGCTTTCTTT CASSRNPGTEAFF TRBV7-9 . TRBJ1-1 .
TGTGCCTGGAGTATCCAGGCCATAAATTACGGCATGAACACTGAAGCTTTCTTT CAWSIQAINYGMNTEAFF TRBV30 . TRBJ1-1 .
TGTGCCAGCACTTCGGGGACAGGGGCCACAGATACGCAGTATTTT CASTSGTGATDTQYF TRBV28 TRBD1 TRBJ2-3 .
TGTGCCAGCAGCTTGGATGGGACAGGCACCGGGGAGCTGTTTTTT CASSLDGTGTGELFF TRBV5-4 TRBD1 TRBJ2-2 once
TGCGCCAGCAGCCCATTGGGACAGGGGGGATCCTACGAGCAGTACTTC CASSPLGQGGSYEQYF TRBV5-1 TRBD1 TRBJ2-7 .
TGCGCCAGCAGCTTGGAGGGCAGGGACAACGAGCAGTACTTC CASSLEGRDNEQYF TRBV5-1 . TRBJ2-7 .
TGTGCCAGCAGTTTCGGGGTAGGAGGCTACACCTTC CASSFGVGGYTF TRBV28 . TRBJ1-2 .
TGTGCCATCAGTGAGTCGGCTAGCTGGAGCTACGAGCAGTACTTC CAISESASWSYEQYF TRBV10-3 . TRBJ2-7 .
TGTGCCAGCAGTGCCTGGGCAGGGCGATCACCCCTCCACTTT CASSAWAGRSPLHF TRBV6-1 . TRBJ1-6 once
TGTGCCAGCAGCGTTGGGCCGACCGGCGAGCAGTACTTC CASSVGPTGEQYF TRBV9 . TRBJ2-7 .
TGCAGTAGGGGGGGCGCCTACGAGCAGTACTTC CSRGGAYEQYF TRBV20-1 . TRBJ2-7 .
TGTGCCTGGAAAGGACTTAAAGAGACCCAGTACTTC CAWKGLKETQYF TRBV30 . TRBJ2-5 .
TGTGCCAGCAGCTTAGGAATGACAGCAACTAGCACAGATACGCAGTATTTT CASSLGMTATSTDTQYF TRBV7-9 . TRBJ2-3 .
TGTGCCAGCAGCCTACTACAGGGGATTCAGCCCCAGCATTTT CASSLLQGIQPQHF TRBV5-8 TRBD1 TRBJ1-5 .
TGTGCCAGCAGCCTGCCCAAAGGGCGGGATTTCGCAGATACGCAGTATTTT CASSLPKGRDFADTQYF TRBV7-2 . TRBJ2-3 .
TGTGCCAGCAGCCCAGGGACAAGCAATCAGCCCCAGCATTTT CASSPGTSNQPQHF TRBV5-6 . TRBJ1-5 once
TGCGCCAGCAGCCAAGGTCAGAACACTGAAGCTTTCTTT CASSQGQNTEAFF TRBV4-1 . TRBJ1-1 .
TGTGCCAGCAGTTACTCGACAGGGCATGGCTACACCTTC CASSYSTGHGYTF TRBV6-5 TRBD1 TRBJ1-2 .
TGTGCCAGCGACCCGGGGGGTGGCTACACCTTC CASDPGGGYTF TRBV28 . TRBJ1-2 .
TGTGCCAGCTCTATGGACAGGGCCTTCAATGAGCAGTTCTTC CASSMDRAFNEQFF TRBV6-5 TRBD1 TRBJ2-1 .
TGTGCCACCAGCAGAGAGGGGACAGGTGAAGCTTTCTTT CATSREGTGEAFF TRBV15 TRBD1 TRBJ1-1 .
TGTGCCAGCACCGCCTCGGGCAGGGAATCCTACAATGAGCAGTTCTTC CASTASGRESYNEQFF TRBV7-9 . TRBJ2-1 .
TGTGCCAGTAGTACCCCGGGTTCCAGTACCTATGGCTACACCTTC CASSTPGSSTYGYTF TRBV19 . TRBJ1-2 .
TGTGCCAGCAGCTTAGGATTCGGAGACGCCCTTAGGAACGAGCAGTACTTC CASSLGFGDALRNEQYF TRBV11-3 . TRBJ2-7 .
TGTGCCAGCACCCTAGGCGGGGAGAGGGCCACTGAAGCTTTCTTT CASTLGGERATEAFF TRBV7-9 . TRBJ1-1 .